The sample holds one count of the clone carrying this T cell receptor (beta chain). Its target is not known. CDR1 and CDR2 (germline): MNHEY, SVGAGI. The J segment lost 5 bases and the V segment lost 7 bases, leaving 6 bases of the junction unmatched. The CDR3 consists of 13 residues. The sample comes from a study of cytomegalovirus exposure and HLA in healthy donors. Study in general: A prior analysis found roughly 110 million unique TCR beta sequences from 150 million to 200 million T cells. Whole-study findings and limits: After further analysis at a later stage, some 15,000 TCR beta sequences were associated with HLA alleles at 0.05 false discovery rate. An ancestry cluster, one associated with Asian ancestry, reportedly showed fewer N-insertions than the approximately 660-donor mean in a later analysis.

PCR primers comprised 60 Vbeta and 13 Jbeta primers. The protocol was immunoSEQ multiplex PCR, while the TCRdb copy is restricted to in-frame clones and leaves out a portion. The table shows 100,000 to 120,000 clones, with 83% occurring only once. The sequence was collected from a man aged 18 to 30 in good health and CMV-seronegative. The V and J genes are TRBV6-5 and TRBJ2-5, with 8 nucleotides matching TRBD2. The sequencing input was PBMCs. The CDR3 loop reads CASTGLAGETQYF. CDR3 nucleotides: TGTGCCAGCACTGGACTAGCCGGTGAGACCCAGTACTTC.